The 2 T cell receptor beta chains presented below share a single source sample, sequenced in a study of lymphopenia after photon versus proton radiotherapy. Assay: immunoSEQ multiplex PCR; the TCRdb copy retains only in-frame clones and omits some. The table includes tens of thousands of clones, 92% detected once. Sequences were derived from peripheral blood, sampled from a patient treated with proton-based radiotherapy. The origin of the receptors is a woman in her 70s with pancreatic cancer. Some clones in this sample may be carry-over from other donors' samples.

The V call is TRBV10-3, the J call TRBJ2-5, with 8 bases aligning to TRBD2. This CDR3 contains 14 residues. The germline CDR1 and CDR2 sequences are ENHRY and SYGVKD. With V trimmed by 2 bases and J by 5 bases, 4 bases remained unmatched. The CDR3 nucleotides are TGTGCCATCAGTGAGGGACTAGCTCGGGAGACCCAGTACTTC. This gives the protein CAISEGLARETQYF.

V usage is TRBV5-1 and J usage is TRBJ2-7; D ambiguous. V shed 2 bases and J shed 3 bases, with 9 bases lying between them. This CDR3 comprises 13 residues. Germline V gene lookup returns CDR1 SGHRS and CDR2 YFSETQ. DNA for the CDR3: TGCGCCAGCAGCTTCGTCACTGACTACGAGCAGTACTTC. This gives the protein CASSFVTDYEQYF.